Listed below are T cell receptor beta chains from one sample, sequenced in a study of ipilimumab plus nivolumab after autologous stem cell transplantation. The method was immunoSEQ multiplex PCR; TCRdb's version includes in-frame clones alone and lacks a portion of them. The sample carries some 16,000 clones, over 75% recorded once. The sample was PBMCs, taken in a trial of ipilimumab plus nivolumab as post-transplant consolidation. The receptor set was obtained from a male donor with diffuse large B-cell lymphoma. Each CDR3 is given with its conserved first and last residue. D genes are given only for firm matches. The listing skips clone size in some rows; elsewhere it reads once, few, many or a size class.

j_gene: TRBJ2-3
abundance: -
d_gene: -
v_gene: TRBV5-1
CDR3nt: TGCGCCAGCAGCTTGGGTCTGAGCACAGATACGCAGTATTTT
CDR3aa: CASSLGLSTDTQYF

j_gene: TRBJ1-2
abundance: -
d_gene: TRBD1
v_gene: TRBV11-3
CDR3nt: TGTGCCAGCAGCTTATCACTGACAGGGGTGAGGAACTATGGCTACACCTTC
CDR3aa: CASSLSLTGVRNYGYTF

j_gene: TRBJ1-6
abundance: -
d_gene: -
v_gene: TRBV10-2
CDR3nt: TGCGCCAGCAGTGACCCCGGGACACCCTTTTCACCCCTCCACTTT
CDR3aa: CASSDPGTPFSPLHF

j_gene: TRBJ2-7
abundance: -
d_gene: TRBD2
v_gene: TRBV30
CDR3nt: TGTGCCTGGACGGGACTATCTTTGAGCGAGCAGTACTTC
CDR3aa: CAWTGLSLSEQYF

j_gene: TRBJ2-1
abundance: -
d_gene: TRBD2
v_gene: TRBV6-1
CDR3nt: TGTGCCAGCACTGAGACTAGCGGAGCGGGGTTTGAGCAGTTCTTC
CDR3aa: CASTETSGAGFEQFF

j_gene: TRBJ2-1
abundance: -
d_gene: TRBD2
v_gene: TRBV5-6
CDR3nt: TGTGCCAGCAGCTTGCGTGGGACTAGTGGATACAATGAGCAGTTCTTC
CDR3aa: CASSLRGTSGYNEQFF

j_gene: TRBJ1-6
abundance: -
d_gene: TRBD1
v_gene: TRBV2
CDR3nt: TGTGCCAGCAGTGGACAGGGGGCCGCCTATAATTCACCCCTCCACTTT
CDR3aa: CASSGQGAAYNSPLHF

j_gene: TRBJ2-2
abundance: -
d_gene: -
v_gene: TRBV29-1
CDR3nt: TGCAGCGTTGAAGATCGGTTCACCGGGGAGCTGTTTTTT
CDR3aa: CSVEDRFTGELFF

j_gene: TRBJ2-7
abundance: -
d_gene: -
v_gene: TRBV19
CDR3nt: TGTGCCAGTCACCCGAGGGCAGGGCTAACCTACGAGCAGTACTTC
CDR3aa: CASHPRAGLTYEQYF

j_gene: TRBJ1-5
abundance: few
d_gene: -
v_gene: TRBV5-1
CDR3nt: TGCGCCAGCAGCCGGGCGGGGGATAGCAATCAGCCCCAGCATTTT
CDR3aa: CASSRAGDSNQPQHF

j_gene: TRBJ2-7
abundance: once
d_gene: TRBD1
v_gene: TRBV6-5
CDR3nt: TGTGCCAGCAGTTACTCTTCAGGGGGATACGAGCAGTACTTC
CDR3aa: CASSYSSGGYEQYF

j_gene: TRBJ2-5
abundance: -
d_gene: -
v_gene: TRBV5-1
CDR3nt: TGCGCCAGCAGCTTGGTTATGAGTACGGGGAGGTTGGGAGAGACCCAGTACTTC
CDR3aa: CASSLVMSTGRLGETQYF

j_gene: TRBJ2-1
abundance: -
d_gene: -
v_gene: TRBV25-1
CDR3nt: TGTGCCAGCAGTGAATCGGGCCGGGATGAGCAGTTCTTC
CDR3aa: CASSESGRDEQFF

j_gene: TRBJ1-2
abundance: -
d_gene: -
v_gene: TRBV19
CDR3nt: TGTGCCAGTAGTATTGGGTTGGGGGGCAACTATGGCTACACCTTC
CDR3aa: CASSIGLGGNYGYTF

j_gene: TRBJ1-1
abundance: -
d_gene: -
v_gene: TRBV5-1
CDR3nt: TGCGCCAGCAGCTTGTGGGGTGGGGACACTGAAGCTTTCTTT
CDR3aa: CASSLWGGDTEAFF

j_gene: TRBJ2-3
abundance: few
d_gene: TRBD1
v_gene: TRBV9
CDR3nt: TGTGCCAGCAGCGAGGGACAGGGAACAGATACGCAGTATTTT
CDR3aa: CASSEGQGTDTQYF

j_gene: TRBJ1-2
abundance: -
d_gene: -
v_gene: TRBV27
CDR3nt: TGTGCCAGCAGTTATACAAAGGGGGTGTCCTATGGCTACACCTTC
CDR3aa: CASSYTKGVSYGYTF

j_gene: TRBJ2-1
abundance: -
d_gene: TRBD2
v_gene: TRBV25-1
CDR3nt: TGTGCCAGCGGGACTACCAATGAGCAGTTCTTC
CDR3aa: CASGTTNEQFF

j_gene: TRBJ1-1
abundance: -
d_gene: -
v_gene: TRBV19
CDR3nt: TGTGCCAGTACCCTAGGGGAGGTCACTGAAGCTTTCTTT
CDR3aa: CASTLGEVTEAFF

j_gene: TRBJ1-2
abundance: -
d_gene: -
v_gene: TRBV5-4
CDR3nt: TGTGCCAGCAGCTTGGTCGAGACAGTAGGCTATGGCTACACCTTC
CDR3aa: CASSLVETVGYGYTF

j_gene: TRBJ1-2
abundance: once
d_gene: -
v_gene: TRBV30
CDR3nt: TGTGCCTGGAGTGTACAATGGGTTTCAGCTAACTATGGCTACACCTTC
CDR3aa: CAWSVQWVSANYGYTF

j_gene: TRBJ2-4
abundance: once
d_gene: -
v_gene: TRBV11-2
CDR3nt: TGTGCCAGCAGCTTAGAGGGAAACATTCAGTACTTC
CDR3aa: CASSLEGNIQYF

j_gene: TRBJ2-2
abundance: -
d_gene: -
v_gene: TRBV27
CDR3nt: TGTGCCAGCAGTTTATTCAACACCGGGGAGCTGTTTTTT
CDR3aa: CASSLFNTGELFF

j_gene: TRBJ2-1
abundance: -
d_gene: -
v_gene: TRBV7-8
CDR3nt: TGTGCCAGCAGCTTAAAGTGGGGGGCTATTTACAATGAGCAGTTCTTC
CDR3aa: CASSLKWGAIYNEQFF

j_gene: TRBJ1-1
abundance: -
d_gene: -
v_gene: TRBV18
CDR3nt: TGTGCCAGCTCGCCTTTGAGGGGGAACACTGAAGCTTTCTTT
CDR3aa: CASSPLRGNTEAFF

j_gene: TRBJ2-1
abundance: -
d_gene: TRBD2
v_gene: TRBV7-9
CDR3nt: TGTGCCAGCAGCTTGGCTAGCGGGGGAAGGGATGAGCAGTTCTTC
CDR3aa: CASSLASGGRDEQFF

j_gene: TRBJ2-2
abundance: -
d_gene: TRBD1
v_gene: TRBV7-9
CDR3nt: TGTGCCAGCAGCTTTCCGGGACAGCCGAACACCGGGGAGCTGTTTTTT
CDR3aa: CASSFPGQPNTGELFF

j_gene: TRBJ2-7
abundance: -
d_gene: -
v_gene: TRBV7-2
CDR3nt: TGTGCCAGCAGCGGGGGTTCAGCGTCCTCCTACGAGCAGTACTTC
CDR3aa: CASSGGSASSYEQYF

j_gene: TRBJ1-1
abundance: medium-sized
d_gene: -
v_gene: TRBV21-1
CDR3nt: TGTGCCAGCAGCAGATTAAAACTGCCTTACGGGAACACTGAAGCTTTCTTT
CDR3aa: CASSRLKLPYGNTEAFF